The clone carrying this T cell receptor beta chain was found a few times. The data derive from a study of response to subunit inactivated influenza vaccine. Germline V gene lookup returns CDR1 SNHLY and CDR2 FYNNEI. The CDR3 contains 12 residues. V lost 6 bases, J lost 9 bases, and 14 bases lay in between. TCRdb independently ran MiXCR on the RT-PCR reads; one entry per CDR3 protein. The table lists just under 550,000 distinct CDR3 sequences, around 25% of them singletons, with approximately 3% in the top ten. These data were likewise used in another study, on T cells expressing NK-cell markers. That source reports: Template switching by 5'RACE with UMIs generated the TCR beta cDNA. It was sorted CD3+CD56+NKG2C+, CD3+CD56+NKG2C- and CD3+CD56-NKG2C+ T cells that supplied the TCR beta repertoires. Seven of eight sequenced donors tested HCMV-seropositive; one tested seronegative. There were a handful of donors in whom these clonotypes also led the CD3+CD56-NKG2C+ fraction. Evidence did not settle whether expanded NKG2C+ T cell clones targeted HCMV.

The genes are TRBV2 and TRBJ2-5, with D possibly matching TRBD1 (5 bases). The sequenced sample was CD4+ T cells sorted from PBMCs, obtained about 11 days after vaccination. This TCR was recovered from a middle-aged man who received an inactivated influenza vaccine. Written as DNA, the CDR3 is TGTGCCAGCAGGCCCACCTCAGGGTCCCAGTACTTC. It codes for CASRPTSGSQYF.